This passage covers 5 T cell receptor beta chains from one sample sequenced in a study of blood T cell repertoires in COVID-19. The method was immunoSEQ multiplex PCR; TCRdb's version includes in-frame clones alone and lacks a portion of them. The sample lists approximately 300,000 clones; more than 85% were seen once. What was sequenced was PBMCs or T cells enriched from blood (not recorded which). The receptors derive from a woman aged 25 to 45 who had recovered from COVID-19.

CDR3: CASSLTSDRGVTDTQYF. CDR3 nucleotides: TGTGCCAGCAGCTTAACATCCGATAGGGGTGTCACAGATACGCAGTATTTT. This rearrangement joins TRBV7-8 to TRBJ2-3; TRBD1 might be the D (5 bases). The V gene's germline CDR1 is SGHVS and CDR2 FQNEAQ. Trimming took 2 bases from V and 2 from J, leaving 17 bases between them. The CDR3 covers 17 residues.

This clone has a single count. The chain combines TRBV11-3 with TRBJ2-1; D is perhaps TRBD1 (6 bases). This CDR3 spans 17 amino acids. Germline assignment: CDR1 SGHNT and CDR2 YENEEA. With 0 bases removed from V and 4 bases from J, the gap between germline ends came to 16 bases. The CDR3: CASSLDAEGVWYNEQFF. The CDR3 DNA is TGTGCCAGCAGCTTAGATGCTGAGGGGGTCTGGTACAATGAGCAGTTCTTC. Filled out from reference TRBV11-3 and TRBJ2-1, the complete variable domain reads EAGVVQSPRYKIIEKKQPVAFWCNPISGHNTLYWYLQNLGQGPELLIRYENEEAVDDSQLPKDRFSAERLKGVDSTLKIQPAELGDSAVYLCASSLDAEGVWYNEQFFGPGTRLTVL.

The genes are TRBV11-1 and TRBJ2-1; 9 bases fit TRBD2. Germline CDR1 is SGHAT and CDR2 is FQDESV (reference sequence). Trimming took 8 bases from V and 0 from J; bases not matched to a gene: 5. CDR3 length: 15 residues. In DNA, the CDR3 is TGTGCCAGCCAGGTTAGCGGGAGCTCCTACAATGAGCAGTTCTTC. Translation: CASQVSGSSYNEQFF. Drawing the rest from reference TRBV11-1 and TRBJ2-1, the complete variable domain is EAEVAQSPRYKITEKSQAVAFWCDPISGHATLYWYRQILGQGPELLVQFQDESVVDDSQLPKDRFSAERLKGVDSTLKIQPAELGDSAMYLCASQVSGSSYNEQFFGPGTRLTVL.

As to this clone: The sample has other DNA sequences that encode this CDR3 too. The chain combines TRBV5-1 with TRBJ2-5; D might be TRBD2 (6 bases). V was pared by 1 base and J by 3 bases, with 19 bases between. CDR1 SGHRS and CDR2 YFSETQ come from the germline V gene. The CDR3 runs 17 residues. The CDR3 loop is CASSLRLARSGEETQYF. CDR3 DNA sequence: TGCGCCAGCAGCTTGAGGTTGGCGCGGTCGGGGGAAGAGACCCAGTACTTC.

Ten or more counts support this clone. This chain connects TRBV5-6 to TRBJ2-7; TRBD2 matches 8 bases. The V gene end was trimmed by 3 bases and the J gene end by 3 bases; junction bases not matched to a gene: 2. Germline CDR1 SGHDT, CDR2 YYEEEE. The CDR3 length is 13 residues. CDR3 amino acids: CASSSGLVYEQYF. The DNA of the CDR3 is TGTGCCAGCAGCTCGGGACTAGTCTACGAGCAGTACTTC. Using reference TRBV5-6 and TRBJ2-7 for the parts outside the CDR3, the full variable domain is DAGVTQSPTHLIKTRGQQVTLRCSPKSGHDTVSWYQQALGQGPQFIFQYYEEEERQRGNFPDRFSGHQFPNYSSELNVNALLLGDSALYLCASSSGLVYEQYFGPGTRLTVT.